This record covers a single TCR beta chain. Its matching antigen is unknown. Using immunoSEQ multiplex PCR, the repertoire was profiled, and TCRdb retains in-frame clones only, with some absent. The sample lists approximately 72,000 clones; roughly 81% were seen once. The source of the sample is a study of T cells in localized non-small cell lung cancer. Study-wide results and caveats: The study detected a median around 50 of the top 100 tumor clones in adjacent lung.

Germline V lookup: CDR1 ENHRY, CDR2 SYGVKD. The CDR3 consists of 14 residues. Trimming pared 6 bases from V and 0 bases from J, leaving 11 bases between. This rearrangement joins TRBV10-3 to TRBJ1-1; D is perhaps TRBD1 (6 bases). This receptor was taken from a female donor of 60 years or more with stage I lung adenocarcinoma. The sample consisted of peripheral blood, taken before any cancer treatment. Written as DNA, the CDR3 is TGTGCCATCAGGCTACAGGGTCTGAACACTGAAGCTTTCTTT. It specifies CAIRLQGLNTEAFF.